Listed here is a single T cell receptor beta chain. Its target is unknown. This record comes from a study of cytomegalovirus exposure and HLA in healthy donors. Study-wide points: An analysis done earlier found most TCR beta V segments productive about 87% or about 30% of the time. Sequences of the TCR beta chain were said to predict the HLA-A and HLA-B alleles of most subjects accurately.

It was with 60 Vbeta and 13 Jbeta primers that the PCR ran. The data were produced by immunoSEQ multiplex PCR, yet TCRdb's version contains in-frame clones alone and is incomplete. The sample has 45,000 to 70,000 clones, about 82% seen once. V lost 4 bases, J lost 5 bases, and 15 bases lay in between. The germline V gene encodes CDR1 SGHTS and CDR2 YDEGEE. The CDR3 has 14 residues. The sequencing sample was made of PBMCs. This chain links TRBV5-8 with TRBJ1-1, with D hard to call. The sequence was collected from a man aged 25-40 years in good health and CMV-seronegative. The CDR3 DNA is TGTGCCAGCAGCCGAAGGGTCCGGGAGACTGAAGCTTTCTTT. Amino acid sequence: CASSRRVRETEAFF.